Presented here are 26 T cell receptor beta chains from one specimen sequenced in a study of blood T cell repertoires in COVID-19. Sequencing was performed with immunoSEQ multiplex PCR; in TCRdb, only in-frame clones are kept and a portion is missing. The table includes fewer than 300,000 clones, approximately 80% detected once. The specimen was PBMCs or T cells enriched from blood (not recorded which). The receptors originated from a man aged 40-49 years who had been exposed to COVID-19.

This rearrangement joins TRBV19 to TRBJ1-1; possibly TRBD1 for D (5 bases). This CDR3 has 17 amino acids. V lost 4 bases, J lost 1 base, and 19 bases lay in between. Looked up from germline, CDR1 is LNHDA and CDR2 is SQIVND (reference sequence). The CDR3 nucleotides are TGTGCCAGTAGTAAAAGGGGAATGTCAGCTCAGAACACTGAAGCTTTCTTT. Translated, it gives CASSKRGMSAQNTEAFF.

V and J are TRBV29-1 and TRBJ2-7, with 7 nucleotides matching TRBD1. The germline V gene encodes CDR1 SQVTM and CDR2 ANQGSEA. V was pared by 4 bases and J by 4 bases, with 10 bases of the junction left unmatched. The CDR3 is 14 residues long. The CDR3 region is CSVGQGLSGYEQYF. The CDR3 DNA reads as TGCAGCGTTGGACAGGGCCTTTCTGGGTACGAGCAGTACTTC.

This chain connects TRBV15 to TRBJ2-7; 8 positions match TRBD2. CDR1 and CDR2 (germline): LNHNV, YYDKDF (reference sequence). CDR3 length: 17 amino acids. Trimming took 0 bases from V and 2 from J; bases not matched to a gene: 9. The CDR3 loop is CATSRDEDGGGPYEQYF. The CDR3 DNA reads TGTGCCACCAGCAGAGATGAGGATGGCGGGGGGCCCTACGAGCAGTACTTC. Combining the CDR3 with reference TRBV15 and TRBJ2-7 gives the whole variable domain DAMVIQNPRYQVTQFGKPVTLSCSQTLNHNVMYWYQQKSSQAPKLLFHYYDKDFNNEADTPDNFQSRRPNTSFCFLDIRSPGLGDTAMYLCATSRDEDGGGPYEQYFGPGTRLTVT.

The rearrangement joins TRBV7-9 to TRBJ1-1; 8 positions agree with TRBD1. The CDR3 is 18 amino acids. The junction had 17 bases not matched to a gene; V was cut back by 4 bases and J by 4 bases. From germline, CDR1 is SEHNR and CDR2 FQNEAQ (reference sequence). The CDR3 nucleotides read TGTGCCAGCAGCTCCCGGGTGTTAACAGGGGGGTTTTCCACTGAAGCTTTCTTT. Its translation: CASSSRVLTGGFSTEAFF.

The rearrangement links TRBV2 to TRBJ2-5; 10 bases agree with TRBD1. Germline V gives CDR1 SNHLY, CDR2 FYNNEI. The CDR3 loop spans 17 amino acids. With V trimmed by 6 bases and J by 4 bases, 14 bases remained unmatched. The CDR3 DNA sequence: TGTGCCAGCAGGTGGGACAGGGGACGCCGCGTGCGAGAGACCCAGTACTTC. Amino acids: CASRWDRGRRVRETQYF.

CDR3 coding DNA: TGTGCCAGCAGCTCCGGACAGGGAGGTCAGCCCCAGCATTTT. It is translated as CASSSGQGGQPQHF. J is TRBJ1-5 and V is TRBV5-8; 8 bases are a match to TRBD1. V dropped 3 bases and J dropped 6; count of bases not matched to a gene: 5. The V gene's germline CDR1 is SGHTS and CDR2 YDEGEE. CDR3 length: 14 residues.

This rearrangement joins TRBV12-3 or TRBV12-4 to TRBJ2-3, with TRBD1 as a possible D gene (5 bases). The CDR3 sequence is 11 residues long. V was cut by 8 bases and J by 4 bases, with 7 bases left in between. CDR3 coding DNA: TGTGCCAGCGGACAAGCAGATACGCAGTATTTT. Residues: CASGQADTQYF.

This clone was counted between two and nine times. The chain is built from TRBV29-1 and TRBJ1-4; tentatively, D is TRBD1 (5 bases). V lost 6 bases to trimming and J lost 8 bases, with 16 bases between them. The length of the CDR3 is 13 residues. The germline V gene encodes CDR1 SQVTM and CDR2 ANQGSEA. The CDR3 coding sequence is TGCAGCGTCCGGGGGGTGTCGAGGGAAAAACTGTTTTTT. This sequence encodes CSVRGVSREKLFF. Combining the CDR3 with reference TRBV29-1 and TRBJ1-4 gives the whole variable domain SAVISQKPSRDICQRGTSLTIQCQVDSQVTMMFWYRQQPGQSLTLIATANQGSEATYESGFVIDKFPISRPNLTFSTLTVSNMSPEDSSIYLCSVRGVSREKLFFGSGTQLSVL.

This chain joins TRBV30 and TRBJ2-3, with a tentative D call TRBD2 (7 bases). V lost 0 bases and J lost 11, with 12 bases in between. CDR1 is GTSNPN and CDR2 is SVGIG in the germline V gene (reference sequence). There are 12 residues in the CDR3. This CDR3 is CAWSVKGGEQYF. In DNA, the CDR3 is TGTGCCTGGAGTGTGAAAGGGGGGGAGCAGTATTTT.

The CDR3 sequence is CASSQPMTSGSSYNEQFF. The CDR3 DNA reads as TGTGCCAGCAGCCAACCCATGACTAGCGGGAGCTCCTACAATGAGCAGTTCTTC. The chain has TRBV4-2 and TRBJ2-1; 12 bases align to TRBD2. Germline V gene data show CDR1 as LGHNA and CDR2 as YNFKEQ. The V gene end was trimmed by 2 bases and the J gene end by 0 bases; junction bases not matched to a gene: 5. CDR3 size: 18 residues.

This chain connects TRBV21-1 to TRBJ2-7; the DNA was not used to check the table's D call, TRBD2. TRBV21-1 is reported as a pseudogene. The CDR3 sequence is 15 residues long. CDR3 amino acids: CASSKETGIPYEQYF. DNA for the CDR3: TGTGCCAGCAGCAAGGAGACGGGGATCCCCTACGAGCAGTACTTC.

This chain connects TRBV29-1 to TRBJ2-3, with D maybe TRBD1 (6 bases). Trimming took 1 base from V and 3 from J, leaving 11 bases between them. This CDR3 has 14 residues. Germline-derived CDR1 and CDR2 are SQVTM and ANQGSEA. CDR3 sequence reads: CSVEAGVSTDTQYF. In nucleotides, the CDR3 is TGCAGCGTTGAAGCAGGGGTATCTACAGATACGCAGTATTTT.

CDR3: CAGGQGAVGANVLTF. The DNA of the CDR3 is TGTGCCGGAGGACAGGGGGCAGTGGGGGCCAACGTCCTGACTTTC. The rearrangement uses TRBV2 and TRBJ2-6, with 11 bases that match TRBD1. With 11 bases clipped from V and 4 bases from J, the junction kept 7 bases outside the gene matches. Germline CDR1 SNHLY, CDR2 FYNNEI. The CDR3 spans 15 residues.

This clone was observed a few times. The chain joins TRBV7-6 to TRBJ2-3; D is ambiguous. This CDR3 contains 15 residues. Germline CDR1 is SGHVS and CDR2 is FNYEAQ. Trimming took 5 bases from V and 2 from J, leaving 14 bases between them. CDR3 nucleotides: TGTGCCAGCAGCCCTGGAGCTGGTTCCACAGATACGCAGTATTTT. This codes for CASSPGAGSTDTQYF.

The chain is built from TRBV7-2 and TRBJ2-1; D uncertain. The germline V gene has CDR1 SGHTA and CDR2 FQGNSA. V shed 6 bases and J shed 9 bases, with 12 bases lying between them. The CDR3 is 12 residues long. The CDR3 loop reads CASRLNIREQFF. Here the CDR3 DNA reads TGTGCCAGCAGACTAAATATACGTGAGCAGTTCTTC. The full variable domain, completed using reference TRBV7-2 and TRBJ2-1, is GAGVSQSPSNKVTEKGKDVELRCDPISGHTALYWYRQSLGQGLEFLIYFQGNSAPDKSGLPSDRFSAERTGGSVSTLTIQRTQQEDSAVYLCASRLNIREQFFGPGTRLTVL.

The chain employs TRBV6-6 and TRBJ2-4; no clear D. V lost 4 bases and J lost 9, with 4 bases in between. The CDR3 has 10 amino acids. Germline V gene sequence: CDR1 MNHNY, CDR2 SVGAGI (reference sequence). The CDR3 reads CASSLSIQYF. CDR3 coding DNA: TGTGCCAGCAGTTTGAGCATTCAGTACTTC.

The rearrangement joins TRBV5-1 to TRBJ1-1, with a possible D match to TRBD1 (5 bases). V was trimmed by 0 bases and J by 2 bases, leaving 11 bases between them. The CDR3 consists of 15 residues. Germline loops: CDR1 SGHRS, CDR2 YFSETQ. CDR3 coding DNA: TGCGCCAGCAGCTTGGAAGTGACAGCCAACACTGAAGCTTTCTTT. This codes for CASSLEVTANTEAFF.

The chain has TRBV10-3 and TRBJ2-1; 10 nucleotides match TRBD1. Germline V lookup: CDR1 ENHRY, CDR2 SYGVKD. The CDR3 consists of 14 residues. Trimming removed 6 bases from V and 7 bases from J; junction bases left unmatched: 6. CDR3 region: CAIRRQGAGNEQFF. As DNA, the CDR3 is TGTGCCATCAGGAGACAGGGGGCAGGAAATGAGCAGTTCTTC.

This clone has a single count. The CDR3 region has the DNA TGTGCCTGGAGTTCGGGGATACGCGGCTCTGGAAACACCATATATTTT. The encoded protein is CAWSSGIRGSGNTIYF. The V call is TRBV30, the J call TRBJ1-3; D unclear. This CDR3 comprises 16 residues. V lost 2 bases and J lost 0, with 14 bases in between. The V gene's germline CDR1 is GTSNPN and CDR2 SVGIG (reference sequence).

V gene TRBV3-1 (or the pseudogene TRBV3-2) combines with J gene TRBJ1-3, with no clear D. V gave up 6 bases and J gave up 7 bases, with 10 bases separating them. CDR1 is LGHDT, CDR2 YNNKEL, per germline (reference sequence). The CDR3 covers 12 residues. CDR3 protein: CASSPFENTIYF. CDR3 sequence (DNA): TGTGCCAGCAGTCCGTTCGAGAACACCATATATTTT.

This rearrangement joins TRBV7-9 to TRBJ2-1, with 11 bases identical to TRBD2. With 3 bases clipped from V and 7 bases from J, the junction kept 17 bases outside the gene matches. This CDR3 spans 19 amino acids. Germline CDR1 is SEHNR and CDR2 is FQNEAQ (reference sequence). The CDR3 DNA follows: TGTGCCAGCAGCTTCTTGGTGGGAGAGCTAGCGGGAGGTGGGAATGAGCAGTTCTTC. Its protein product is CASSFLVGELAGGGNEQFF.

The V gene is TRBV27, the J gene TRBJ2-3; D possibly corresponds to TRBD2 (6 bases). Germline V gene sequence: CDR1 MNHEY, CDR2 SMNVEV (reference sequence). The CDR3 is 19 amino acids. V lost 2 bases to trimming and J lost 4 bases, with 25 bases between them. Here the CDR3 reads CASSLLGGGWGRRADTQYF. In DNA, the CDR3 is TGTGCCAGCAGTTTACTGGGAGGTGGTTGGGGCAGGAGGGCAGATACGCAGTATTTT.

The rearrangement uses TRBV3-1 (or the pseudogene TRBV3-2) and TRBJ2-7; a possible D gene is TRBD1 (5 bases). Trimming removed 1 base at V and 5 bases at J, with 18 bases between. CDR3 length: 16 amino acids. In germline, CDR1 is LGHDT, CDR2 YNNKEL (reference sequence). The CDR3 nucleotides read TGTGCCAGCAGCCAAGCAGGGTTCAAGGCCGGGCACGAGCAGTACTTC. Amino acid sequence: CASSQAGFKAGHEQYF.

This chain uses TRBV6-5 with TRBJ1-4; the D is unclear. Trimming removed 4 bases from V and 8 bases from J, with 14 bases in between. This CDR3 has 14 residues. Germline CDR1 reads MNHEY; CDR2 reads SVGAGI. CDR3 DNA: TGTGCCAGCAGTTCGGGGATAGGGTGGGAAAAACTGTTTTTT. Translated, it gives CASSSGIGWEKLFF.

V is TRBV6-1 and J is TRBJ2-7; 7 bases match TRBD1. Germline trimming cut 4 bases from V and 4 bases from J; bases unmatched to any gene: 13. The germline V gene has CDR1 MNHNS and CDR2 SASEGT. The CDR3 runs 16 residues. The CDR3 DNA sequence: TGTGCCAGCAGTGCCCCCGGGACAGCGCCATCGTACGAGCAGTACTTC. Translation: CASSAPGTAPSYEQYF.

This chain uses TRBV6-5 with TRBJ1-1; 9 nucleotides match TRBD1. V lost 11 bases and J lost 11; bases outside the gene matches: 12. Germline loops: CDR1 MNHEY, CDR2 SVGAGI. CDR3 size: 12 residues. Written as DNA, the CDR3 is TGTGCCGTCACATTCCGGACAGGGGTTGCTTTCTTT. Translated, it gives CAVTFRTGVAFF.